These 9 T cell receptor beta chains were sequenced from one sample in a study of cytomegalovirus exposure and HLA in healthy donors. The primer mix had 60 Vbeta and 13 Jbeta primers. The table came from immunoSEQ multiplex PCR; TCRdb's copy has only in-frame clones and leaves some out. The repertoire holds 150,000 to 200,000 clones, with 70% to 80% as singletons. The specimen sequenced was PBMCs. The receptors originated from a woman aged 35 to 49 in good health and CMV-seronegative.

This clone was detected only a few times. The chain carries TRBV11-3 and TRBJ2-7; D is ambiguous. In germline, CDR1 is SGHNT, CDR2 YENEEA. Trimming pared 0 bases from V and 6 bases from J, leaving 6 bases between. The CDR3 loop spans 12 amino acids. The CDR3 nucleotides are TGTGCCAGCAGCTTAGATTCGGGCGAGCAGTACTTC. Its translation: CASSLDSGEQYF.

This CDR3 reads CASSNSSGIGAVGGQYF. The DNA for the CDR3 is TGTGCCAGCAGCAACTCGAGTGGGATTGGGGCTGTTGGTGGGCAGTACTTC. The chain has TRBV21-1 and TRBJ2-7; TRBD1 reflects the table's D call only, with no check against the DNA. TRBV21-1 is termed a pseudogene. The CDR3 contains 17 residues.

The chain uses TRBV9 and TRBJ1-2; possibly TRBD1 for D (6 bases). The CDR3 has 14 residues. Germline CDR1 SGDLS, CDR2 YYNGEE. The V gene lost 0 bases and the J gene lost 4 bases, with 10 bases spanning the gap. As DNA, the CDR3 is TGTGCCAGCAGCGTAGAGGGCAGGGGCTATGGCTACACCTTC. Amino acids: CASSVEGRGYGYTF.

This clone has a single count. This chain joins TRBV6-6 and TRBJ1-2, with TRBD1 identical over 10 bases. V trimming: 7 bases; J trimming: 3 bases; junction bases outside the gene matches: 8. The CDR3 contains 15 residues. Germline-derived CDR1 and CDR2 are MNHNY and SVGAGI (reference sequence). CDR3 loop: CASIGTGERDYGYTF. DNA of the CDR3: TGTGCCAGCATCGGGACAGGGGAACGCGACTATGGCTACACCTTC.

The chain is built from TRBV18 and TRBJ2-6; TRBD1 might be the D (5 bases). This CDR3 contains 23 residues. Germline lookup yields CDR1 KGHSH and CDR2 LQKENI. The V end was cut by 3 bases, the J end by 0 bases, with 30 bases between. CDR3 protein: CASSPAVAVPGPQSYSGANVLTF. The CDR3 region has the DNA TGTGCCAGCTCACCCGCGGTAGCTGTGCCAGGGCCCCAATCGTACTCTGGGGCCAACGTCCTGACTTTC.

The chain has TRBV21-1 and TRBJ1-6; the tabulated D call, TRBD1, remains unverified against the DNA. TRBV21-1 is labeled a pseudogene. The CDR3 length is 15 residues. The CDR3 bases are TGTGCCAGCAGCAGTTCGACAGATTATAATTCACCCCTCCACTTT. Translated, it gives CASSSSTDYNSPLHF.

This clone came up a few times. The rearrangement joins TRBV7-8 to TRBJ2-5; possibly TRBD1 for D (6 bases). The J call is uncertain, as TRBJ2-7 better fits the DNA end. The CDR3 runs 18 residues. Germline-derived CDR1 and CDR2 are SGHVS and FQNEAQ. The CDR3: CASSLFSSGHKRTYEQYF. CDR3 nucleotide sequence: TGTGCCAGCAGCTTGTTTAGCTCGGGACACAAGAGGACCTACGAGCAGTACTTC.

The genes are TRBV15 and TRBJ2-3; weak D call: TRBD2 (6 bases). The CDR3 spans 15 residues. Germline CDR1 reads LNHNV; CDR2 reads YYDKDF (reference sequence). V gave up 5 bases and J gave up 6 bases, with 18 bases separating them. The CDR3 nucleotides read TGTGCCACCAGCCCAGAATTGGAAGGAGGGGATACGCAGTATTTT. Its translation is CATSPELEGGDTQYF.

The chain recombines TRBV7-8 with TRBJ2-1; tentative D call: TRBD1 (6 bases). CDR3 length: 14 amino acids. Germline CDR1 and CDR2: SGHVS and FQNEAQ. V dropped 4 bases and J dropped 5 bases, with 12 bases sitting between them. For the CDR3, the DNA is TGTGCCAGCAGCTCATGGACAGATGACAATGAGCAGTTCTTC. It encodes CASSSWTDDNEQFF.